This T cell receptor (beta chain) came from a study of control samples from healthy donors and cancer patients. The method was immunoSEQ multiplex PCR; TCRdb's version includes in-frame clones alone and lacks a portion of them. This sample yields around 150,000 clones, of which 70% to 90% are seen a single time; around 1.6% belongs to the top ten. J lost 5 bases, V lost 8 bases, and 4 bases had no gene match. The CDR3 sequence is 12 residues long. CDR1 is MNHEY and CDR2 is SMNVEV in the germline V gene (reference sequence). The J gene is TRBJ2-7, the V gene TRBV27, with 9 bases aligning to TRBD1. Input material: blood. The sequence was collected from a man aged 18 to 30 in good health. The CDR3, as DNA: TGTGCCAGCGGGACAGGGATCCACGAGCAGTACTTC. Encoded protein: CASGTGIHEQYF.